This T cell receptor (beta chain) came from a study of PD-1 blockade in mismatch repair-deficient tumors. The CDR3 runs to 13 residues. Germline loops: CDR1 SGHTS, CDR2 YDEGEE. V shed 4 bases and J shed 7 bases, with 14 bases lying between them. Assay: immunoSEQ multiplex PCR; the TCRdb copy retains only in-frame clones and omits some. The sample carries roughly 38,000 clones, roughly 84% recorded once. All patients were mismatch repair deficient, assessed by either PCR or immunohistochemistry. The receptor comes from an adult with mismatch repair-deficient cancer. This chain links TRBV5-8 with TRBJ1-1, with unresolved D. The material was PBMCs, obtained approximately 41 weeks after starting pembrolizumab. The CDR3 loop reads CASSPEWLGEAFF. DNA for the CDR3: TGTGCCAGCAGCCCCGAGTGGCTAGGTGAAGCTTTCTTT.